This T cell receptor beta chain was sequenced in a study of blood T cell repertoires in COVID-19. Per the authors' pipeline: Quantification of nucleated cells was approximated via reference gene primer amplification. TCRdb keeps only in-frame clones here, not all; method: immunoSEQ multiplex PCR. V and J calls and clone size come straight from that table; D and trimming were deduced from the DNA. The sample consists of about 300,000 clones, about 89% of them appearing once. The CDR3 is 17 amino acids. In germline, CDR1 is SGHAT, CDR2 FQNNGV. The V end lost 4 bases, the J end lost 2 bases, and 19 bases lay between the germline ends.

The V call is TRBV11-2, the J call TRBJ2-3, with D possibly matching TRBD2 (6 bases). Sequences were obtained from peripheral blood. This receptor was identified in a man between 18 and 35 years old who had recovered from COVID-19. The CDR3 region is CASSSEVRDFNTDTQYF. DNA of the CDR3: TGTGCCAGCAGCTCCGAGGTACGGGACTTTAACACAGATACGCAGTATTTT.